The clone carrying this T cell receptor (beta chain) was found once. Its antigen is unknown. This sample was included in a study of T cells in narcolepsy. For the study at large: Healthy controls were enrolled alongside patients with narcolepsy type 1 or type 2. The study's findings and limits: Autoreactive HCRT-specific and TRIB2-specific clonotypes were marked in same-patient CSF-versus-blood CD4+ comparisons. Healthy controls reportedly lacked the autoreactive clonotypes serially found in patients' blood. No autoreactive T cell clone sequences appeared in some memory CD4+ repertoires.

Some clones are missing from TCRdb's copy, which holds only in-frame ones; the method was immunoSEQ multiplex PCR. Of roughly 24,000 clones detected, approximately 82% appear once; the ten largest clones hold over 3.5%. Germline assignment: CDR1 MNHEY and CDR2 SVGAGI. This CDR3 spans 13 amino acids. Deletions cut 6 bases from V and 1 base from J, with 8 bases between. The sequencing sample was made of memory (CD45RA-) CD4+ T cells from blood. The rearrangement links TRBV6-5 to TRBJ2-3; D gene ambiguous. This receptor was identified in a human donor in good health. The CDR3 nucleotides are TGTGCCAGCAGGAAGGGTGGCACAGATACGCAGTATTTT. It yields the protein CASRKGGTDTQYF.